Below are 3 T cell receptor beta chains sequenced from a single sample in a study of Graves' ophthalmopathy and Graves' hyperthyroidism. The study amplified TCR beta CDR3 regions using RNA transcripts. HTBI primers primed a first-round RT-PCR, and a second-round multiplex PCR followed. Each CDR3 protein is one row after TCRdb ran MiXCR on the multiplex PCR reads. Of 170,000 or so distinct CDR3 sequences in the sample, roughly 37% were seen once. Input material: peripheral blood. The source of these receptors is a woman between 40 and 55 years old with Graves' ophthalmopathy.

This rearrangement joins TRBV11-2 to TRBJ2-5; possibly TRBD2 for D (6 bases). Germline assignment: CDR1 SGHAT and CDR2 FQNNGV. The V end lost 5 bases, the J end lost 7 bases, and 14 bases lay between the germline ends. The CDR3 has 13 residues. CDR3 amino acids: CASSKASEWTQYF. The CDR3 coding sequence is TGTGCCAGCAGCAAGGCTAGCGAATGGACCCAGTACTTC.

In its sample, this clonotype was seen many times. This chain joins TRBV20-1 and TRBJ2-2; tentative D call: TRBD1 (6 bases). The germline V gene has CDR1 DFQATT and CDR2 SNEGSKA (reference sequence). V was shortened by 1 base and J by 5 bases, with 11 bases between the two germline ends. This CDR3 spans 14 amino acids. CDR3 loop: CSARAGTLTGELFF. The CDR3 DNA follows: TGCAGTGCTAGAGCCGGGACACTGACCGGGGAGCTGTTTTTT.

This clonotype has ten or more counts. The gene calls are TRBV5-1 and TRBJ1-3; TRBD1 matches at 7 bases. V was pared by 3 bases and J by 2 bases, with 2 bases of the junction left unmatched. CDR1 SGHRS and CDR2 YFSETQ come from the germline V gene. This CDR3 is 14 amino acids long. CDR3 amino acids: CASSSRGTGNTIYF. CDR3 coding DNA: TGCGCCAGCAGCTCCAGGGGGACTGGAAACACCATATATTTT.